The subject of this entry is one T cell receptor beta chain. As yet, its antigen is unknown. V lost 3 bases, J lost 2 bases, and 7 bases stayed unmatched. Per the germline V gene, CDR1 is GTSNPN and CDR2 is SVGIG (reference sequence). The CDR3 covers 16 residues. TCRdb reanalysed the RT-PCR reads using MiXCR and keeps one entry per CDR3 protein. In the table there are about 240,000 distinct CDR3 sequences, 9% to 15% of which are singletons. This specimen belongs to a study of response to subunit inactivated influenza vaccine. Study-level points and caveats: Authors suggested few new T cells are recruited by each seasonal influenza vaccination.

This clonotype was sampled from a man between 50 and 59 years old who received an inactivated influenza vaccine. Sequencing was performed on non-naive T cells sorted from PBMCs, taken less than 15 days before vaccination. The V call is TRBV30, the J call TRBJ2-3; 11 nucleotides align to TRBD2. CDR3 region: CAWRDSGREFTDTQYF. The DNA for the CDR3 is TGTGCCTGGAGGGATAGCGGGAGGGAGTTCACAGATACGCAGTATTTT.